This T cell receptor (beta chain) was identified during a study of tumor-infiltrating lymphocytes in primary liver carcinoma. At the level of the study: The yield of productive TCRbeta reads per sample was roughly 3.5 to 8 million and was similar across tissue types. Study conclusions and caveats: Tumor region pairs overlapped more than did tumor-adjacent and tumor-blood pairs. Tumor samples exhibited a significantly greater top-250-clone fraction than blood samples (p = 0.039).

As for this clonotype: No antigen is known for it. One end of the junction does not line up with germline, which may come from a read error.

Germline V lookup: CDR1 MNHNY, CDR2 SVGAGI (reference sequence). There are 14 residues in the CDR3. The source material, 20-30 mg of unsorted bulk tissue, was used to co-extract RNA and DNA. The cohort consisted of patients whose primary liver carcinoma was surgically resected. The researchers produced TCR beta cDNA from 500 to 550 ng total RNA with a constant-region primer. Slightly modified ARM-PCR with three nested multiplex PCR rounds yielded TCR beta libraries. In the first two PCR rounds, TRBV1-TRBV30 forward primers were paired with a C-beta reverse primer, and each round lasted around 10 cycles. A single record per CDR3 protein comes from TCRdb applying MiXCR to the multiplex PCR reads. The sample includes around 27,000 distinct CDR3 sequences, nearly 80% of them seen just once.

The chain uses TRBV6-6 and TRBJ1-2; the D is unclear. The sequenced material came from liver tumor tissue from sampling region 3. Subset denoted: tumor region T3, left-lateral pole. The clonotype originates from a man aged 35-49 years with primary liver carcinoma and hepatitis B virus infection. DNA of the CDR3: TGTGCCAGCAGTGACACGCGGGAGAGCTATGGTTACACCTTC. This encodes CASSDTRESYGYTF.